Described below is a single TCR beta chain sequence and its context. This specimen comes from a study of OX40 agonist ivuxolimab in advanced cancers. The overall study: Ivuxolimab, which patients received intravenously every 2 weeks, was dosed at 0.01 to 10 mg/kg.

Some clones are missing from TCRdb's copy, which holds only in-frame ones; the method was immunoSEQ multiplex PCR. The profile shows tens of thousands of clones, about nine tenths of them singletons. This CDR3 comprises 17 residues. V was trimmed by 0 bases and J by 5 bases, leaving 19 bases between them. In germline, CDR1 is LGHNA, CDR2 YSLEER. This sample comprised CD4+ or CD8+ T cells sorted from blood, obtained in a trial of the OX40 agonist ivuxolimab. The genes are TRBV4-3 and TRBJ2-5; D might be TRBD2 (7 bases). This receptor was taken from an adult with an advanced solid tumor such as melanoma, head and neck, liver or kidney cancer. The CDR3 DNA sequence: TGCGCCAGCAGCCAAGAATGGGGAGGGGGGCGCGGGGAGACCCAGTACTTC. It translates to CASSQEWGGGRGETQYF.